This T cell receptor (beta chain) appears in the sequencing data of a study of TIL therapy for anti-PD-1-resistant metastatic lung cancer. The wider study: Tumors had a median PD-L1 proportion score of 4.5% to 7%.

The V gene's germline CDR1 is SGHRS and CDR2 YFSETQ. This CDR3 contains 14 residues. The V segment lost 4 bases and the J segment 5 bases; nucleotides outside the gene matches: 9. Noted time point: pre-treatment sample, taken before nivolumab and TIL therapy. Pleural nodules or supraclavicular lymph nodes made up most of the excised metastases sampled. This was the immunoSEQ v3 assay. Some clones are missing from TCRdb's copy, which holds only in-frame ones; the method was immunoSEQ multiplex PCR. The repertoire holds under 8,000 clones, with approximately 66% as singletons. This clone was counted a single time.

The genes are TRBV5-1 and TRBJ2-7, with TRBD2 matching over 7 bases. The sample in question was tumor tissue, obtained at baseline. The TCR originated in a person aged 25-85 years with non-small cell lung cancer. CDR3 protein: CASSRGAGRDEQYF. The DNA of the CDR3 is TGCGCCAGCAGCCGAGGGGCAGGGAGGGACGAGCAGTACTTC.